The 2 T cell receptor beta chains reported below all come from one sample, sequenced in a study of blood T cells in healthy people across ages. PCR was performed a second time for about 7 to 11 cycles using a sample-barcoded 5' primer and a J-beta primer mix. TCRdb ran MiXCR on the 5' RACE reads and lists one entry per CDR3 protein. The sample has 710,000 or so distinct CDR3 sequences; about 34% are singletons. Material: blood. These receptors were taken from a woman of 80 years or more in good health.

This clonotype was detected a few times. The J gene is TRBJ1-1, the V gene TRBV6-1; TRBD1 matches 8 bases. The CDR3 extends over 16 amino acids. The trim removed 6 bases at V and 6 bases at J, leaving 15 bases unmatched. The V gene's germline CDR1 is MNHNS and CDR2 SASEGT. CDR3 residues: CASRGPMTGAPSEAFF. CDR3 DNA sequence: TGTGCCAGCAGGGGGCCTATGACAGGGGCGCCTTCTGAAGCTTTCTTT.

The chain uses TRBV29-1 and TRBJ2-2; D is unclear. CDR3 length: 13 amino acids. Per germline, CDR1 SQVTM and CDR2 ANQGSEA. V shed 4 bases and J shed 0 bases, with 6 bases lying between them. The CDR3, as DNA: TGCAGCGTTGGTATAGCGAACACCGGGGAGCTGTTTTTT. As protein: CSVGIANTGELFF.